This T cell receptor (beta chain) was sequenced for a study of blood T cell repertoires in COVID-19. Study overall: From the United States, Italy and Spain came samples of acute and convalescent COVID-19. T cells, B-cell-depleted T cells, or PBMCs supplied cDNA or gDNA.

Authors' data handling: Scientists estimated how many nucleated cells there were by amplifying reference gene primers. Method: immunoSEQ multiplex PCR; TCRdb's copy keeps in-frame clones and lacks some. For V, J and clone size, that table is used; D and trimming come from the DNA. Of about 260,000 clones listed, approximately 87% are singletons. The clonotype comes from a man aged 55 to 70 who had recovered from COVID-19. Sample: peripheral blood.

CDR3: CASSTGTGGANTGELFF. For the CDR3, the DNA is TGTGCCAGTAGCACGGGGACAGGGGGGGCGAACACCGGGGAGCTGTTTTTT. This rearrangement joins TRBV19 to TRBJ2-2; 11 nucleotides align to TRBD1. Per germline, CDR1 LNHDA and CDR2 SQIVND (reference sequence). Trimming took 6 bases from V and 0 from J; bases not matched to a gene: 6. The CDR3 is 17 residues long.